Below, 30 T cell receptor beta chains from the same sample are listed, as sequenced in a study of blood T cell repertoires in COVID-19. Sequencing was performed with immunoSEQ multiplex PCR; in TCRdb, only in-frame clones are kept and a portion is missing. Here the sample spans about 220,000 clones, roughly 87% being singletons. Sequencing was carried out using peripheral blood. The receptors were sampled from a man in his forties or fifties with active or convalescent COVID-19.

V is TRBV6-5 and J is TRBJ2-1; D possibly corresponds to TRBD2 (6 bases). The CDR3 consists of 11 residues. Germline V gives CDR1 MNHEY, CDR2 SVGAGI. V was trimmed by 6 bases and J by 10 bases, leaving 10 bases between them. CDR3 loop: CASRRGSEQFF. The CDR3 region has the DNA TGTGCCAGCAGGCGGGGTAGCGAGCAGTTCTTC.

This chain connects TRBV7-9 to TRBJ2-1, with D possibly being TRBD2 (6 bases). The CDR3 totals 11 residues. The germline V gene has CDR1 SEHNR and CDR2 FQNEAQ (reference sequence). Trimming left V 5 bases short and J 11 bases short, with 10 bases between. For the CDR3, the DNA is TGTGCCAGCAGCCGACTAGATAAGCAGTTCTTC. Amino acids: CASSRLDKQFF.

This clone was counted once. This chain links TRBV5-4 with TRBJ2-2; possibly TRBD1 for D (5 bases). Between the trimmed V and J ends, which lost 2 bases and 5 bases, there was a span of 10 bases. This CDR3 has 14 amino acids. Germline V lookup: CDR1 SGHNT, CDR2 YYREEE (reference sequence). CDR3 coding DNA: TGTGCCAGCAGCTTTTCAGGGCTAACCGGGGAGCTGTTTTTT. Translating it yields CASSFSGLTGELFF.

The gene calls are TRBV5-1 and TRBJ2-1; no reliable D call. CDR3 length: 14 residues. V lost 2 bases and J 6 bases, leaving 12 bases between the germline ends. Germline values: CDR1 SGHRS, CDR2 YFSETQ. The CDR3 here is CASSFSARGNEQFF. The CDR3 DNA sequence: TGCGCCAGCAGCTTTTCCGCGCGAGGCAATGAGCAGTTCTTC. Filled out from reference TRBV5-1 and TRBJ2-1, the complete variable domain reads KAGVTQTPRYLIKTRGQQVTLSCSPISGHRSVSWYQQTPGQGLQFLFEYFSETQRNKGNFPGRFSGRQFSNSRSEMNVSTLELGDSALYLCASSFSARGNEQFFGPGTRLTVL.

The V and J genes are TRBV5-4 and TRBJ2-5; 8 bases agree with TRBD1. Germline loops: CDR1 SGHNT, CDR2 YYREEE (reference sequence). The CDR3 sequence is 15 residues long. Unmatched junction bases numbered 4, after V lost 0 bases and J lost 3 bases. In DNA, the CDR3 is TGTGCCAGCAGCTTGGCCCAGGGACAGGAAGAGACCCAGTACTTC. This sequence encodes CASSLAQGQEETQYF. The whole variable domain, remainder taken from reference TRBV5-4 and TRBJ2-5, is ETGVTQSPTHLIKTRGQQVTLRCSSQSGHNTVSWYQQALGQGPQFIFQYYREEENGRGNFPPRFSGLQFPNYSSELNVNALELDDSALYLCASSLAQGQEETQYFGPGTRLLVL.

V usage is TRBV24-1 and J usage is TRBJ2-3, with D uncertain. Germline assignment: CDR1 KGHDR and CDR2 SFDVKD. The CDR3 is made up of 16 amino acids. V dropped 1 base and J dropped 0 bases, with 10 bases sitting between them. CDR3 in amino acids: CATSDLPETSTDTQYF. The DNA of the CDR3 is TGTGCCACCAGTGATTTACCAGAAACGAGCACAGATACGCAGTATTTT.

The CDR3 protein is CASSLRQGQYEQYF. The CDR3 DNA sequence: TGTGCCAGCAGCTTGAGACAGGGGCAATACGAGCAGTACTTC. This chain links TRBV5-6 with TRBJ2-7; 8 bases agree with TRBD1. The CDR3 loop spans 14 amino acids. V was clipped by 1 base and J by 4 bases; unmatched bases: 4. Germline V gene lookup returns CDR1 SGHDT and CDR2 YYEEEE. Filled out from reference TRBV5-6 and TRBJ2-7, the complete variable domain reads DAGVTQSPTHLIKTRGQQVTLRCSPKSGHDTVSWYQQALGQGPQFIFQYYEEEERQRGNFPDRFSGHQFPNYSSELNVNALLLGDSALYLCASSLRQGQYEQYFGPGTRLTVT.

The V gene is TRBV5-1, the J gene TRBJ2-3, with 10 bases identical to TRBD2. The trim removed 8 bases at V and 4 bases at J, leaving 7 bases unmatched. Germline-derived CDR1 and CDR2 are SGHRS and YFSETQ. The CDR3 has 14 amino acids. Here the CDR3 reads CASKLAGSADTQYF. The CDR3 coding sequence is TGCGCCAGTAAACTAGCGGGGAGCGCAGATACGCAGTATTTT.

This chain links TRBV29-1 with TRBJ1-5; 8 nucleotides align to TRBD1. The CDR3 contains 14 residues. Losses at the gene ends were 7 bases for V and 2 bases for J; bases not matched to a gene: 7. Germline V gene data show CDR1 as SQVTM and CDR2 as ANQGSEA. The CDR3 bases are TGCAGCGCTGGACAGGGTTCAGGCAATCAGCCCCAGCATTTT. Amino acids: CSAGQGSGNQPQHF. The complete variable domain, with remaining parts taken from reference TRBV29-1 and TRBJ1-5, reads SAVISQKPSRDICQRGTSLTIQCQVDSQVTMMFWYRQQPGQSLTLIATANQGSEATYESGFVIDKFPISRPNLTFSTLTVSNMSPEDSSIYLCSAGQGSGNQPQHFGDGTRLSIL.

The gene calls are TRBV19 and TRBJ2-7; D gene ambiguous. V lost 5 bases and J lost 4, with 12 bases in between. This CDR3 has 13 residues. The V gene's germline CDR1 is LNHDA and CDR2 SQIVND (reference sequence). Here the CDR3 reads CASSALDWYEQYF. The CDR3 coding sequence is TGTGCCAGTAGTGCGCTAGACTGGTACGAGCAGTACTTC.

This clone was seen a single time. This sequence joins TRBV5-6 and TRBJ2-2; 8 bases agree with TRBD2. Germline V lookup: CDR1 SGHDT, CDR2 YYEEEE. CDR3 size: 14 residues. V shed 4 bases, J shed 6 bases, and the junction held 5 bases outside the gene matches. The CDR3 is CASSDGLASGELFF. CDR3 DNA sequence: TGTGCCAGCAGCGACGGACTAGCCTCCGGGGAGCTGTTTTTT. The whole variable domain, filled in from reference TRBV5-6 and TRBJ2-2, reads DAGVTQSPTHLIKTRGQQVTLRCSPKSGHDTVSWYQQALGQGPQFIFQYYEEEERQRGNFPDRFSGHQFPNYSSELNVNALLLGDSALYLCASSDGLASGELFFGEGSRLTVL.

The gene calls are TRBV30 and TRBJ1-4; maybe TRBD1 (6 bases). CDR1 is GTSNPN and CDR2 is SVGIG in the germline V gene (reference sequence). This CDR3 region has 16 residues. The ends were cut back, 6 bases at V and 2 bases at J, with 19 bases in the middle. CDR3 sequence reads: CACFEQGSSTNEKLFF. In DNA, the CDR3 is TGTGCCTGTTTTGAACAGGGTAGCTCGACTAATGAAAAACTGTTTTTT.

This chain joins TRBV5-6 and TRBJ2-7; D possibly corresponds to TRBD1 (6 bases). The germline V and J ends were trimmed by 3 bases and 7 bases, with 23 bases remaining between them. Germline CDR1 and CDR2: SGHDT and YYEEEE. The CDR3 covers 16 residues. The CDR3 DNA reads TGTGCCAGCAGCTACGGCGACAGGCCTCAGGGTCGAGAGCAGTACTTC. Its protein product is CASSYGDRPQGREQYF.

The CDR3 region is CSASSLQDRQAFF. The DNA for the CDR3 is TGCAGTGCTAGTAGTCTCCAGGACAGGCAAGCTTTCTTT. The chain has TRBV20-1 and TRBJ1-1; 7 bases are shared with TRBD1. From germline, CDR1 is DFQATT and CDR2 SNEGSKA (reference sequence). V dropped 3 bases and J dropped 9; count of bases not matched to a gene: 10. This CDR3 region has 13 residues.

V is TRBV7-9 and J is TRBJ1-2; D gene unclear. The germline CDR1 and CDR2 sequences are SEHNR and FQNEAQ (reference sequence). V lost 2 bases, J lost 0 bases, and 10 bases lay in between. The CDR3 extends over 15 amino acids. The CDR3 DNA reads TGTGCCAGCAGCTTAACGGACGGGACTAACTATGGCTACACCTTC. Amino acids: CASSLTDGTNYGYTF.

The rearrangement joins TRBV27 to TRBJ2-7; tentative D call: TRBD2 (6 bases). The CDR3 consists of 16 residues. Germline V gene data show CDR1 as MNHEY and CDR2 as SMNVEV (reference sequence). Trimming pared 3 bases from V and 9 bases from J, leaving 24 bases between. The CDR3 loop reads CASSLGSLAPGAAQYF. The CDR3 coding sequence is TGTGCCAGCAGTTTGGGATCCCTGGCGCCGGGAGCTGCGCAGTACTTC.

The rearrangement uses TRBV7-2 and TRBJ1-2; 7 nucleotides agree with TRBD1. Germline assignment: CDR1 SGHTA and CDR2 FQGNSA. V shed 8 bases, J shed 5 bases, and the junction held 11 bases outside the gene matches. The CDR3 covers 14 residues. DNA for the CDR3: TGTGCCAGCGGCGCCGGACAGGCCGTATATGGCTACACCTTC. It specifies CASGAGQAVYGYTF. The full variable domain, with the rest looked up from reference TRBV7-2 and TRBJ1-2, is GAGVSQSPSNKVTEKGKDVELRCDPISGHTALYWYRQSLGQGLEFLIYFQGNSAPDKSGLPSDRFSAERTGGSVSTLTIQRTQQEDSAVYLCASGAGQAVYGYTFGSGTRLTVV.

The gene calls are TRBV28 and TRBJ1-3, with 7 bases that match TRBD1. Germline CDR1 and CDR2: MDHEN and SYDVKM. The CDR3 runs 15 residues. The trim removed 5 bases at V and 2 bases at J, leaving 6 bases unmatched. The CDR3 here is CASSPTGATGNTIYF. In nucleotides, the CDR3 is TGTGCCAGCAGTCCAACAGGGGCAACTGGAAACACCATATATTTT.

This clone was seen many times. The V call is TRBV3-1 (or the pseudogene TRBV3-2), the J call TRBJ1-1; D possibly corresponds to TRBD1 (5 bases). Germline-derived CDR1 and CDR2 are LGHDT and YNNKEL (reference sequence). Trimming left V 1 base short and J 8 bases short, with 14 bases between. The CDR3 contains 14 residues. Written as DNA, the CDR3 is TGTGCCAGCAGCCAAGGGTATCGTGGGGGGGAAGCTTTCTTT. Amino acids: CASSQGYRGGEAFF.

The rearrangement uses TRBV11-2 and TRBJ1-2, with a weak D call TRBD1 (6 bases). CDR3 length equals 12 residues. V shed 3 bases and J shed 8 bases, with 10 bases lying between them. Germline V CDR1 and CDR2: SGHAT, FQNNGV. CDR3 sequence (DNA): TGTGCCAGCAGCTTCGGACAGTCGGGCTACACCTTC. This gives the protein CASSFGQSGYTF.

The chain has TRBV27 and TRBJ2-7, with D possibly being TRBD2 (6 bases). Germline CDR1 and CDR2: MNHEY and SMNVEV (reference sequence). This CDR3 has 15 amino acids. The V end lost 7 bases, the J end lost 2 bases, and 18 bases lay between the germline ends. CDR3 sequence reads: CASTPRAGGAYEQYF. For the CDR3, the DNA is TGTGCCAGCACCCCAAGGGCCGGGGGTGCCTACGAGCAGTACTTC.

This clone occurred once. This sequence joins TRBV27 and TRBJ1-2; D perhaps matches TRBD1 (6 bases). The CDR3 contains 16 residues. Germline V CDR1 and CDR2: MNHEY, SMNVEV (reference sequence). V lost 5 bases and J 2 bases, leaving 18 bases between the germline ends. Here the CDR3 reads CASSPAHRVGNYGYTF. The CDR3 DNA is TGTGCCAGCAGTCCCGCCCACAGGGTCGGAAACTATGGCTACACCTTC.

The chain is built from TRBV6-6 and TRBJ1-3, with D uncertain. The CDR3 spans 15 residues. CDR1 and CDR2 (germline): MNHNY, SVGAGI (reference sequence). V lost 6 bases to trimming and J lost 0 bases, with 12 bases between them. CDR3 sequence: CASSFQRDSGNTIYF. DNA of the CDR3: TGTGCCAGCAGCTTCCAGCGGGACTCTGGAAACACCATATATTTT.

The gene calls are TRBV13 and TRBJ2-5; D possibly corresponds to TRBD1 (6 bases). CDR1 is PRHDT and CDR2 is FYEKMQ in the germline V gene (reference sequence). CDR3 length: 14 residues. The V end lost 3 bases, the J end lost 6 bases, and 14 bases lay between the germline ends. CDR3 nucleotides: TGTGCCAGCAGCTTCTCTGGGGGCGAAAAGACCCAGTACTTC. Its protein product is CASSFSGGEKTQYF.

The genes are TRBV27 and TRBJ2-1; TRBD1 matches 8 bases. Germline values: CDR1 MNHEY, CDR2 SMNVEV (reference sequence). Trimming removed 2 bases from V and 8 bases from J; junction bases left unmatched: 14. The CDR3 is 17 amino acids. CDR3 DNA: TGTGCCAGCAGTTTAGACGGCTTCGGGACAGGCGAAGATGAGCAGTTCTTC. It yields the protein CASSLDGFGTGEDEQFF.

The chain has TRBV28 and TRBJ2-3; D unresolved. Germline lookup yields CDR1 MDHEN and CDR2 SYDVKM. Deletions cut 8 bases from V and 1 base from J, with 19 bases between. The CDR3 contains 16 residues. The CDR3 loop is CASGSWSSHGTDTQYF. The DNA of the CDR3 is TGTGCCAGCGGAAGTTGGAGCAGCCACGGCACAGATACGCAGTATTTT.

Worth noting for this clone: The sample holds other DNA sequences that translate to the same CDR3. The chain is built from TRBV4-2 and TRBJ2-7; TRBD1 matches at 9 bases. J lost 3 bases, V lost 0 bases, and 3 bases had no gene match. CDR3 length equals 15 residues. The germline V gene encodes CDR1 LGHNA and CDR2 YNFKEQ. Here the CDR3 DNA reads TGTGCCAGCAGCCAAGACCGGACAGGGGTCTACGAGCAGTACTTC. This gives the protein CASSQDRTGVYEQYF.

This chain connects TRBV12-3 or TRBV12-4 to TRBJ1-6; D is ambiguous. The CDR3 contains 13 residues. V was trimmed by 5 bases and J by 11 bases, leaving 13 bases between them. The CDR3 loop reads CASSRLEGTPLHF. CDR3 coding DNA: TGTGCCAGCAGTAGACTCGAAGGTACACCCCTCCACTTT.

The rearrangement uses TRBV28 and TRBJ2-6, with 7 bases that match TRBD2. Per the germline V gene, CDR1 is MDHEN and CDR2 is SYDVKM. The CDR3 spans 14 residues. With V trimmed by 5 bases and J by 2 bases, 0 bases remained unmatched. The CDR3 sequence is CASSGRAGANVLTF. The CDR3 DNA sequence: TGTGCCAGCAGTGGGAGGGCTGGGGCCAACGTCCTGACTTTC.

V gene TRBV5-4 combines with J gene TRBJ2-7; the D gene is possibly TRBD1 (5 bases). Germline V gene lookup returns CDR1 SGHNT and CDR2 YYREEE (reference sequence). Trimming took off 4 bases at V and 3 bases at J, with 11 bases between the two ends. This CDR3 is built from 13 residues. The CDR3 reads CASSLPTDYEQYF. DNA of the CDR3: TGTGCCAGCAGCCTACCGACAGACTACGAGCAGTACTTC.